This is a list of T cell receptor beta chains from one sample in a study of blood T cell repertoires in COVID-19. Assay: immunoSEQ multiplex PCR; the TCRdb copy retains only in-frame clones and omits some. In the table there are roughly 230,000 clones, about 85% of which are singletons. Sequenced input: peripheral blood. The receptors come from a man aged 35 to 55 with acute or convalescent COVID-19. Both conserved end residues are part of each CDR3. D genes are given only for firm matches. Clone size is not always given. Where it is, it says once, few, many or a class for expanded clones.

clone_size	v_call	d_call	j_call	cdr3_nt	cdr3_aa
-	TRBV10-3	TRBD1	TRBJ2-3	TGTGCCACGGACAGGGGCCCCCCAGATACGCAGTATTTT	CATDRGPPDTQYF
-	TRBV30	-	TRBJ1-4	TGTGCCTGGAGTGTCCCACCACAGGGATACGATGAAAAACTGTTTTTT	CAWSVPPQGYDEKLFF
-	TRBV6-5	TRBD1	TRBJ2-7	TGTGCCAGCAGCGCGGACAGGGGCTACGAGCAGTACTTC	CASSADRGYEQYF
-	TRBV7-6	TRBD1	TRBJ2-3	TGTGCCAGCAGCTTAGGCCCGACAGGGGTTGGCACAGATACGCAGTATTTT	CASSLGPTGVGTDTQYF
-	TRBV7-8	-	TRBJ2-7	TGTGCCAGCAGCCCGAGCTCCTACGAGCAGTACTTC	CASSPSSYEQYF
many	TRBV7-9	-	TRBJ1-3	TGTGCCAGCAGCAATCGGGGCTCTGGAAACACCATATATTTT	CASSNRGSGNTIYF
-	TRBV9	-	TRBJ2-2	TGTGCCAGCAGCGTAGAGTGGACAAGCACCGGGGAGCTGTTTTTT	CASSVEWTSTGELFF
-	TRBV27	TRBD1	TRBJ2-2	TGTGCCAGCAGTTTAGCTGGGACAGGGAACACCGGGGAGCTGTTTTTT	CASSLAGTGNTGELFF
-	TRBV6-1	TRBD1	TRBJ1-2	TGTGCCAGCAGTTCGGGACAGTTTAACTATGGCTACACCTTC	CASSSGQFNYGYTF
-	TRBV9	TRBD1	TRBJ1-1	TGTGCCAGCAGCCCATCCCGGACAGGAGTTGAAGCTTTCTTT	CASSPSRTGVEAFF
-	TRBV27	TRBD1	TRBJ1-2	TGTGCCAGCAGGAGGACAGGGAATGGACAAGGCTACACCTTC	CASRRTGNGQGYTF
-	TRBV19	TRBD1	TRBJ2-2	TGTGCCAGTAGGACAGGGGGCACCGGGGAGCTGTTTTTT	CASRTGGTGELFF
once	TRBV15	TRBD1	TRBJ1-5	TGTGCCACCAGCAGAGCTTTTCAGGGGGCCAATCAGCCCCAGCATTTT	CATSRAFQGANQPQHF
-	TRBV6-5	-	TRBJ2-5	TGTGCCAGCAGAGCTAGTGGCCCAGAGACCCAGTACTTC	CASRASGPETQYF
-	TRBV7-4	-	TRBJ2-7	TGTGCCAGCAGCTTAGAGAGGGCCAGGGGGGCATACGAGCAGTACTTC	CASSLERARGAYEQYF
few	TRBV5-1	TRBD1	TRBJ1-6	TGCGCCAGCAGACCCGGGACAGGGGTATCACCCCTCCACTTT	CASRPGTGVSPLHF
few	TRBV5-1	TRBD1	TRBJ2-7	TGCGCCAGCAGCGCAGGGACAGGGGGCTCCTACGAGCAGTACTTC	CASSAGTGGSYEQYF
-	TRBV10-3	-	TRBJ2-3	TGTGCCATCGGACCAAGTCAAGGGGCCCTTTTGACAGATACGCAGTATTTT	CAIGPSQGALLTDTQYF
-	TRBV14	TRBD2	TRBJ2-2	TGTGCCAGCAGCCAAGGTTCGGGGGGATACACCGGGGAGCTGTTTTTT	CASSQGSGGYTGELFF
-	TRBV5-4	-	TRBJ2-2	TGTGCCAGCAGCTCCTCCAACACCGGGGAGCTGTTTTTT	CASSSSNTGELFF
once	TRBV6-6	TRBD1	TRBJ1-2	TGTGCCAGCAGTTCGCGGACAGGGGGGATCTATGGCTACACCTTC	CASSSRTGGIYGYTF
-	TRBV19	TRBD2	TRBJ2-2	TGTGCCAGTAGAGAGCGGGGGCCAGGGACCGGGGAGCTGTTTTTT	CASRERGPGTGELFF
few	TRBV21-1	-	TRBJ1-1	TGTGCCAGCAGCAAACGATGCCGAGACAATCAGAACACTGAAGCTTTCTTT	CASSKRCRDNQNTEAFF
-	TRBV5-1	TRBD2	TRBJ2-3	TGCGCCAGCAGCGCCTGGACTAGCGGCGCAGATACGCAGTATTTT	CASSAWTSGADTQYF
-	TRBV28	-	TRBJ1-5	TGTGCCAGCAGTTTATTAATAGGGGATAGCAATCAGCCCCAGCATTTT	CASSLLIGDSNQPQHF